The text below deals with one T cell receptor beta chain. This sample was included in a study of blood T cell repertoires in COVID-19. Assay: immunoSEQ multiplex PCR; the TCRdb copy retains only in-frame clones and omits some. Here the sample spans about 150,000 clones, roughly 78% being singletons. The sequenced sample was peripheral blood. This receptor was identified in a man older than 75 with acute or convalescent COVID-19.

In nucleotides, the CDR3 is TGTGCCAGCAGCTCGACAGGGGGGCGGGAAAAACTGTTTTTT. Translation gives CASSSTGGREKLFF. The chain couples TRBV13 to TRBJ1-4, with 9 bases matching TRBD1. Germline V CDR1 and CDR2: PRHDT, FYEKMQ (reference sequence). The CDR3 has 14 residues. The V and J ends lost 4 bases and 8 bases, in that order; junction bases with no gene match: 5.